This T cell receptor (beta chain) is from a study of blood T cell repertoires in COVID-19. Repertoires were generated with immunoSEQ multiplex PCR, while TCRdb's copy carries only in-frame clones and drops some. The sample lists about 86,000 clones, about 85% occurring once. CDR1 and CDR2 from the germline V gene are SGHDN and FVKESK. The junction had 5 bases not matched to a gene; V was cut back by 1 base and J by 5 bases. This CDR3 has 16 amino acids. The chain employs TRBV14 and TRBJ2-1, with 10 bases that match TRBD2. The sequence was obtained from a man aged 50-59 years with acute or convalescent COVID-19. Specimen: peripheral blood. The CDR3 bases are TGTGCCAGCAGCCAAGGGAGCGGGAGGGTCAACAATGAGCAGTTCTTC. Amino acid sequence: CASSQGSGRVNNEQFF.